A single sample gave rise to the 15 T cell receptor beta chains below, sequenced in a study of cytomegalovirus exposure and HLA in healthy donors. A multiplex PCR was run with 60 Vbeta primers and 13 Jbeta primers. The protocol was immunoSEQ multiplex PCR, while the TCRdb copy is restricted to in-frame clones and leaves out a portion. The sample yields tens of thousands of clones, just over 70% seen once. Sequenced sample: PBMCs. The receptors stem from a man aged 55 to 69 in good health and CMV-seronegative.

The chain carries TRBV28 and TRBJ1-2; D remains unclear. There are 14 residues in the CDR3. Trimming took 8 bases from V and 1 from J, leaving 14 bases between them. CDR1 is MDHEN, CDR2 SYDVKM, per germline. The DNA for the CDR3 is TGTGCCAGCCATTCAACGCAGGTTAACTATGGCTACACCTTC. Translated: CASHSTQVNYGYTF.

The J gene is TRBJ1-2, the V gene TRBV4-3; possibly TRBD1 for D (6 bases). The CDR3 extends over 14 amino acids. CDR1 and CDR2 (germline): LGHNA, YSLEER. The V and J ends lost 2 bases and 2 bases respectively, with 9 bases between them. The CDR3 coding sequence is TGCGCCAGCAGCCAACTTACAGGGAACTATGGCTACACCTTC. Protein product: CASSQLTGNYGYTF.

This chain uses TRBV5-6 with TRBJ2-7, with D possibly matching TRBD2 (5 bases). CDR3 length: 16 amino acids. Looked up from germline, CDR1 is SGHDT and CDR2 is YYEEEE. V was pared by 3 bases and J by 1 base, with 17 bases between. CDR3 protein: CASSYGFAGSSYEQYF. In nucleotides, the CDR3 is TGTGCCAGCAGCTATGGGTTCGCGGGCAGTTCCTACGAGCAGTACTTC.

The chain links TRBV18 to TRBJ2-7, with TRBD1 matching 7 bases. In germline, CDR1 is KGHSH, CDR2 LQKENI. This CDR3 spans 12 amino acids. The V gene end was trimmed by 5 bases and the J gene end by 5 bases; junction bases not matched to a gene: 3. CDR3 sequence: CASSSTGHEQYF. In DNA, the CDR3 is TGTGCCAGCTCATCGACAGGGCACGAGCAGTACTTC.

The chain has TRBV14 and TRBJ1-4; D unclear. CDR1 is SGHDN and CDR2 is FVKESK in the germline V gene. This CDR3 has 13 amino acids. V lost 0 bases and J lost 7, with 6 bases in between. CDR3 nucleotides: TGTGCCAGCAGCCAAGACCGGTTTGAAAAACTGTTTTTT. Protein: CASSQDRFEKLFF. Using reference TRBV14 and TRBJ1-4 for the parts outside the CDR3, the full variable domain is EAGVTQFPSHSVIEKGQTVTLRCDPISGHDNLYWYRRVMGKEIKFLLHFVKESKQDESGMPNNRFLAERTGGTYSTLKVQPAELEDSGVYFCASSQDRFEKLFFGSGTQLSVL.

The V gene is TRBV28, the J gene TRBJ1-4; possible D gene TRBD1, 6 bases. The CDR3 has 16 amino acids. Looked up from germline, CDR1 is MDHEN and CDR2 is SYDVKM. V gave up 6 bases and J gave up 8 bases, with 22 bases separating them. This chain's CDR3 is CASRSGEGIDGEKLFF. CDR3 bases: TGTGCCAGCAGGTCAGGGGAGGGCATAGACGGGGAAAAACTGTTTTTT.

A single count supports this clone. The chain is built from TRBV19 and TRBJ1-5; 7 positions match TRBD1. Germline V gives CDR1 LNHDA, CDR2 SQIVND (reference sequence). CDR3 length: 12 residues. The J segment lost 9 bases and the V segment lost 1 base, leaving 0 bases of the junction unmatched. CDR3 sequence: CASSIGQGPQHF. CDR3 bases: TGTGCCAGTAGTATAGGACAGGGGCCCCAGCATTTT.

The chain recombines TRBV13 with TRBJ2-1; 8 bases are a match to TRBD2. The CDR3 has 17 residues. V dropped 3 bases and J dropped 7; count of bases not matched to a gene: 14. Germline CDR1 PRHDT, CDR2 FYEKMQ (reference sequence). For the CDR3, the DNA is TGTGCCAGCAGCTTCTTAGACGGGGGGGAGACAAAGAATGAGCAGTTCTTC. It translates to CASSFLDGGETKNEQFF.

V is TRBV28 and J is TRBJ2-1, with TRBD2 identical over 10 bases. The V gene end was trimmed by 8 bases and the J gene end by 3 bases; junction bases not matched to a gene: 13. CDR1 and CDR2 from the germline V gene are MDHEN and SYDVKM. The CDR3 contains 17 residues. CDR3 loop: CASGASGRGEHYNEQFF. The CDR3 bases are TGTGCCAGCGGTGCTAGCGGGAGAGGGGAGCACTACAATGAGCAGTTCTTC.

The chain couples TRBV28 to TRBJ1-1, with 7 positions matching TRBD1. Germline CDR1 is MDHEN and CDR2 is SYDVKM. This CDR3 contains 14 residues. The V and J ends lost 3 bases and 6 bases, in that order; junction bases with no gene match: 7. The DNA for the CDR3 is TGTGCCAGCAGTTTTTTCGACAGGGAGGCTGAAGCTTTCTTT. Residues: CASSFFDREAEAFF.

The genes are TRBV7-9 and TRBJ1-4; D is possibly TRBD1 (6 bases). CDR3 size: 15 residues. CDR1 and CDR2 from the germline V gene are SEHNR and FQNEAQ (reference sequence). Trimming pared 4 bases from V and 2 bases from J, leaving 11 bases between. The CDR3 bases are TGTGCCAGCAGCTCATCAGGGGACACTAATGAAAAACTGTTTTTT. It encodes CASSSSGDTNEKLFF.

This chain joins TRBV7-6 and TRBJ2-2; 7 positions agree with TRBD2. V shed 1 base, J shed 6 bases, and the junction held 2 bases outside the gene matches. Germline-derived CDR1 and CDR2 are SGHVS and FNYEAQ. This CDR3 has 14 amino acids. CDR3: CASSLVGGAGELFF. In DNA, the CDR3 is TGTGCCAGCAGCTTAGTGGGGGGGGCCGGGGAGCTGTTTTTT.

The CDR3 sequence is CASSQGLTETQYF. As DNA, the CDR3 is TGCGCCAGCAGCCAAGGCCTAACAGAGACCCAGTACTTC. The chain links TRBV4-1 to TRBJ2-5; D is unresolved. The ends were cut back, 1 base at V and 4 bases at J, with 7 bases in the middle. Per the germline V gene, CDR1 is MGHRA and CDR2 is YSYEKL. CDR3 length: 13 residues.

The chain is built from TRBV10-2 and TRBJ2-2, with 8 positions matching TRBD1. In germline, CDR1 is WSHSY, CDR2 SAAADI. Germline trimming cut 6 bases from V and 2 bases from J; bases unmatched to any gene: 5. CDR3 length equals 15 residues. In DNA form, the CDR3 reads TGCGCCAGCAGGCTCGGACAGGGCAACACCGGGGAGCTGTTTTTT. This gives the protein CASRLGQGNTGELFF.

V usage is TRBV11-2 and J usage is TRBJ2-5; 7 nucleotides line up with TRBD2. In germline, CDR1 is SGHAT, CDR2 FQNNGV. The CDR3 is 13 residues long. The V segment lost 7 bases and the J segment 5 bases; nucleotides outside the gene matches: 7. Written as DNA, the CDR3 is TGTGCCAGCACCCGTGGGGGAGGGGAGACCCAGTACTTC. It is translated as CASTRGGGETQYF. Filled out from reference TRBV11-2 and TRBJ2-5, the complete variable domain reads EAGVAQSPRYKIIEKRQSVAFWCNPISGHATLYWYQQILGQGPKLLIQFQNNGVVDDSQLPKDRFSAERLKGVDSTLKIQPAKLEDSAVYLCASTRGGGETQYFGPGTRLLVL.